The T cell receptor (beta chain) described here comes from a study of blood T cell repertoires in COVID-19. Source study methods: Amplification of reference gene primers was used by the study to estimate nucleated cell counts. TCRdb's copy holds only in-frame clones and misses some; the assay was immunoSEQ multiplex PCR. V, J and clone size were drawn from that table, and D and trimming were deduced from the DNA. Of about 74,000 clones listed, about 86% were seen once; the top ten hold more than 4.5%. J gave up 5 bases and V 4 bases, and 3 bases lay outside the gene matches. Germline V CDR1 and CDR2: KGHSH, LQKENI. The CDR3 is 13 residues long.

The chain employs TRBV18 and TRBJ2-3; TRBD2 matches 7 bases. Input material: peripheral blood. The sequence was collected from a woman of 80 years or more with acute or convalescent COVID-19. The CDR3 sequence is CASSLREGDTQYF. CDR3 DNA sequence: TGTGCCAGCTCACTTAGGGAGGGAGATACGCAGTATTTT. The whole variable domain, remainder taken from reference TRBV18 and TRBJ2-3, is NAGVMQNPRHLVRRRGQEARLRCSPMKGHSHVYWYRQLPEEGLKFMVYLQKENIIDESGMPKERFSAEFPKEGPSILRIQQVVRGDSAAYFCASSLREGDTQYFGPGTRLTVL.